This TCR beta chain appears in the sequencing data of a study of blood T cell repertoires in COVID-19. In the study overall: The samples span acute and convalescent COVID-19 from the United States, Italy and Spain. The analysed material was cDNA or gDNA that came from T cells, B-cell-depleted T cells, or PBMCs.

In the authors' workflow: The authors estimated nucleated cell counts from reference gene primer amplification. This table comes from immunoSEQ multiplex PCR, and its TCRdb copy is limited to in-frame clones, with some not included. The D gene and trimming were derived from the DNA, and the V and J assignments and clone size from that table. Among about 53,000 clones, around 79% were seen once, and the ten largest hold 35% to 55%. Trimming at V came to 3 bases and at J to 0 bases, leaving 12 bases not matched to a gene. This CDR3 is 20 amino acids long. This clone was recorded once. Specimen: peripheral blood. The TCR originated in a man in his 70s with active or convalescent COVID-19. This chain joins TRBV6-7 and TRBJ2-2; 11 bases are a match to TRBD2. TRBV6-7 is an open reading frame, and its role is uncertain. The CDR3 protein is CASSYLGTSGETANTGELFF. Here the CDR3 DNA reads TGTGCCAGCAGTTATTTGGGGACTAGCGGAGAAACCGCGAACACCGGGGAGCTGTTTTTT.